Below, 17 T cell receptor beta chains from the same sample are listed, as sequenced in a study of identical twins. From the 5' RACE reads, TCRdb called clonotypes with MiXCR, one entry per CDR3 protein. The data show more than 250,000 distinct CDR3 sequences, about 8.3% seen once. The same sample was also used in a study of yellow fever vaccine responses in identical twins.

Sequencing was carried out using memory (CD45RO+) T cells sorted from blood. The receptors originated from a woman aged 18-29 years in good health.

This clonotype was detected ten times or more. CDR3 amino acids: CASTVQLAGGADTQYF. In DNA form, the CDR3 reads TGTGCCAGCACCGTTCAACTAGCGGGAGGAGCAGATACGCAGTATTTT. The chain employs TRBV12-3 or TRBV12-4 and TRBJ2-3; 12 bases align to TRBD2. The CDR3 consists of 16 residues. The V gene end was trimmed by 7 bases and the J gene end by 4 bases; junction bases not matched to a gene: 9.

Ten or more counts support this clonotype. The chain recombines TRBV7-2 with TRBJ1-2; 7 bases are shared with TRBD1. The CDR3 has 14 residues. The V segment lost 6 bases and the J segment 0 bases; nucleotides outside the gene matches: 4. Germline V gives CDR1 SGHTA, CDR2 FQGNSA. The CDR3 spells CASRSGGSNYGYTF. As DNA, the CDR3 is TGTGCCAGCAGATCAGGGGGGTCTAACTATGGCTACACCTTC.

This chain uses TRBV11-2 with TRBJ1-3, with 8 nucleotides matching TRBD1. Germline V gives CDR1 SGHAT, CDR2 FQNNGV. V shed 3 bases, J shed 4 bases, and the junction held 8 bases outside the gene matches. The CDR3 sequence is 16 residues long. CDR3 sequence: CASSFETGVGGNTIYF. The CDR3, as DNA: TGTGCCAGCAGCTTCGAGACAGGGGTGGGAGGAAACACCATATATTTT.

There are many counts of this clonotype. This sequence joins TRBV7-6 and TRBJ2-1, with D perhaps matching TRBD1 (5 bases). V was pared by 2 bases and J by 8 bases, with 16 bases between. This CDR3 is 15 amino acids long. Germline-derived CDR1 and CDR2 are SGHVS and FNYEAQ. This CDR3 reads CASSLRGSLGDEQFF. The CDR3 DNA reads TGTGCCAGCAGCTTAAGGGGCTCCCTTGGAGATGAGCAGTTCTTC.

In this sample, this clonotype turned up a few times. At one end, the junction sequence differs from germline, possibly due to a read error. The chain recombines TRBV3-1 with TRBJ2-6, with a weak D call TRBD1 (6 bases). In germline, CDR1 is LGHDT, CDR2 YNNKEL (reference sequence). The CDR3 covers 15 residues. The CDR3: CASSRDNSGANFLTF. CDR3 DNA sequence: TGTGCCAGCAGCCGGGACAACTCTGGGGCCAACTTCCTGACTTTC.

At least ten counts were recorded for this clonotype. The CDR3 protein is CASSLGRVAYGYTF. DNA of the CDR3: TGTGCCAGCAGCTTGGGCAGGGTCGCCTATGGCTACACCTTC. This chain connects TRBV7-9 to TRBJ1-2; D might be TRBD1 (5 bases). Germline V CDR1 and CDR2: SEHNR, FQNEAQ (reference sequence). The CDR3 is made up of 14 amino acids. Trimming removed 3 bases from V and 4 bases from J, with 12 bases in between.

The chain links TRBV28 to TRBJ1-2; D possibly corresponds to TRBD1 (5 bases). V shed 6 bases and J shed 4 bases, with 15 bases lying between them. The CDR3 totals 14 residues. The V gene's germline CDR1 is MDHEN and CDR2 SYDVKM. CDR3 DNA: TGTGCCAGCAGCACAGGCGGCAAGGGCTATGGCTACACCTTC. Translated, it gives CASSTGGKGYGYTF.

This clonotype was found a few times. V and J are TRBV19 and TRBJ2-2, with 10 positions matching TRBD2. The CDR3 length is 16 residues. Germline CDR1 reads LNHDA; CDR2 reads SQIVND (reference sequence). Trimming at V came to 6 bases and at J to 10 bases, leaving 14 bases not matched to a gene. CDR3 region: CASSKRGLAEAEELFF. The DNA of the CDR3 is TGTGCCAGTAGCAAGAGAGGACTAGCGGAAGCCGAGGAGCTGTTTTTT.

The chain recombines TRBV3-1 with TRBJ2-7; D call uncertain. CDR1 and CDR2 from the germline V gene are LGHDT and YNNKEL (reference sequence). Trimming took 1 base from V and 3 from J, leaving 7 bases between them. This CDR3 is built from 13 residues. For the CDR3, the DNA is TGTGCCAGCAGCCAAGGTTCGGGCTACGAGCAGTACTTC. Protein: CASSQGSGYEQYF.

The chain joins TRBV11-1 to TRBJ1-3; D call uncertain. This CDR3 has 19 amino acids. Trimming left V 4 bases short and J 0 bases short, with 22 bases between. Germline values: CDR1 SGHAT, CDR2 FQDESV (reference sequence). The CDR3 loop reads CASSSGSIRLLSSGNTIYF. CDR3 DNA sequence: TGTGCCAGCAGCTCCGGCTCAATCAGGCTGCTTAGCTCTGGAAACACCATATATTTT.

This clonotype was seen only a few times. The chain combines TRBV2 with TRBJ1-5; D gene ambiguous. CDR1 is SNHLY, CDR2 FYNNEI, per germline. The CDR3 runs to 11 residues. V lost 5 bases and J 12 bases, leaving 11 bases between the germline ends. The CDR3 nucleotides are TGTGCCAGCAGTAACAATGGGCTCCAGCATTTT. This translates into CASSNNGLQHF. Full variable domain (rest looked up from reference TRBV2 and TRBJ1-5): EPEVTQTPSHQVTQMGQEVILRCVPISNHLYFYWYRQILGQKVEFLVSFYNNEISEKSEIFDDQFSVERPDGSNFTLKIRSTKLEDSAMYFCASSNNGLQHFGDGTRLSIL.

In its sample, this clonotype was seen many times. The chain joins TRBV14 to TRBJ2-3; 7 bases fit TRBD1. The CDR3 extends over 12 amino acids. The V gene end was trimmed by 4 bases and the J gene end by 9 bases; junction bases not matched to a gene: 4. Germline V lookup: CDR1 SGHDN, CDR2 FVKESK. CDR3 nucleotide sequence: TGTGCCAGCAGCCCCGACAGGGAAACGCAGTATTTT. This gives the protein CASSPDRETQYF.

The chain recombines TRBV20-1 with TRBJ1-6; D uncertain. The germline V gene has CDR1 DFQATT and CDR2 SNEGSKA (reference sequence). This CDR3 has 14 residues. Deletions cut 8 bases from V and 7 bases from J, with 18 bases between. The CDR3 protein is CSISEGTGNSPLHF. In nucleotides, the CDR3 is TGCAGTATAAGCGAGGGTACGGGGAATTCACCCCTCCACTTT.

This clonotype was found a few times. The CDR3 here is CASSLLGERQPQHF. CDR3 DNA: TGTGCCAGCAGTTTATTAGGGGAACGGCAGCCCCAGCATTTT. The chain employs TRBV28 and TRBJ1-5, with D possibly TRBD1 on 5 matching bases. The CDR3 has 14 amino acids. Germline values: CDR1 MDHEN, CDR2 SYDVKM. With 1 base removed from V and 7 bases from J, the gap between germline ends came to 11 bases.

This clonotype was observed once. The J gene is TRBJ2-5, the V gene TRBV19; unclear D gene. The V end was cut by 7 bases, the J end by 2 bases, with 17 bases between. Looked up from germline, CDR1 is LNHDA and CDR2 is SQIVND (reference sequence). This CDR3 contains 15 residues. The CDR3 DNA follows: TGTGCCAGTACCCCCCCCGGCGGAAATCAAGAGACCCAGTACTTC. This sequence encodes CASTPPGGNQETQYF. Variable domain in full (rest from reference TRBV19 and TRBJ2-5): DGGITQSPKYLFRKEGQNVTLSCEQNLNHDAMYWYRQDPGQGLRLIYYSQIVNDFQKGDIAEGYSVSREKKESFPLTVTSAQKNPTAFYLCASTPPGGNQETQYFGPGTRLLVL.

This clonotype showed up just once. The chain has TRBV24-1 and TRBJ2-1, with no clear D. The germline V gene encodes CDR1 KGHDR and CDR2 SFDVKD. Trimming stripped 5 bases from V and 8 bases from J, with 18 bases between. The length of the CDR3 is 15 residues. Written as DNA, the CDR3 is TGTGCCACCAGTGCTTTTTCGACCCCGGTACATGAGCAGTTCTTC. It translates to CATSAFSTPVHEQFF.

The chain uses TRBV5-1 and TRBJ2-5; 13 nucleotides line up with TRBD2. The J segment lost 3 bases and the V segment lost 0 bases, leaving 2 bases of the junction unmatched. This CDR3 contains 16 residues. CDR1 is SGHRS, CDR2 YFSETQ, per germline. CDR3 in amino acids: CASSLGLAGGKETQYF. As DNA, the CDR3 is TGCGCCAGCAGCTTGGGACTAGCGGGAGGAAAAGAGACCCAGTACTTC.